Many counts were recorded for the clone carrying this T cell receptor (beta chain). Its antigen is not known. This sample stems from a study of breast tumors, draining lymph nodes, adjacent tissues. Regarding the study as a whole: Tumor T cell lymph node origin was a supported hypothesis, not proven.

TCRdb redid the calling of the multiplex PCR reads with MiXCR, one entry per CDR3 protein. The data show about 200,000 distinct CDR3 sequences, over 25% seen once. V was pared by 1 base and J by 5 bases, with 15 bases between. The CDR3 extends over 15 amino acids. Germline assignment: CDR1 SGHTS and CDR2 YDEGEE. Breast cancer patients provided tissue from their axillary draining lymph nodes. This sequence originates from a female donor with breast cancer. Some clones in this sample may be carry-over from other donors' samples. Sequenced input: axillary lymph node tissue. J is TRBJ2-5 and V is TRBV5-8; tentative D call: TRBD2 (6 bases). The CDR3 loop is CASSLRVGTGETQYF. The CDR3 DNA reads TGTGCCAGCAGCTTGCGGGTAGGGACTGGGGAGACCCAGTACTTC. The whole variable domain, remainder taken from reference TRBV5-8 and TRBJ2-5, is EAGVTQSPTHLIKTRGQQATLRCSPISGHTSVYWYQQALGLGLQFLLWYDEGEERNRGNFPPRFSGRQFPNYSSELNVNALELEDSALYLCASSLRVGTGETQYFGPGTRLLVL.